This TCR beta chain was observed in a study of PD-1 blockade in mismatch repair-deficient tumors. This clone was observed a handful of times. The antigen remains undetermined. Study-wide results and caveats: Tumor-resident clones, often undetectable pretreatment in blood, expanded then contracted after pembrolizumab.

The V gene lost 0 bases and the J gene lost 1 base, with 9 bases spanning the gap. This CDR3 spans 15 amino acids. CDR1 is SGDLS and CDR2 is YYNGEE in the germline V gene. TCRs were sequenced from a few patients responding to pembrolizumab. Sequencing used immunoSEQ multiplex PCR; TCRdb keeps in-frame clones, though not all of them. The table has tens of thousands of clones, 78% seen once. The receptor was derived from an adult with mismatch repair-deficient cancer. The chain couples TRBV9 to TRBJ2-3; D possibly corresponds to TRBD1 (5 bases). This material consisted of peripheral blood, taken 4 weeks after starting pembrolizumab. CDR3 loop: CASSVVGAGTDTQYF. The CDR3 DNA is TGTGCCAGCAGCGTAGTAGGGGCTGGCACAGATACGCAGTATTTT.